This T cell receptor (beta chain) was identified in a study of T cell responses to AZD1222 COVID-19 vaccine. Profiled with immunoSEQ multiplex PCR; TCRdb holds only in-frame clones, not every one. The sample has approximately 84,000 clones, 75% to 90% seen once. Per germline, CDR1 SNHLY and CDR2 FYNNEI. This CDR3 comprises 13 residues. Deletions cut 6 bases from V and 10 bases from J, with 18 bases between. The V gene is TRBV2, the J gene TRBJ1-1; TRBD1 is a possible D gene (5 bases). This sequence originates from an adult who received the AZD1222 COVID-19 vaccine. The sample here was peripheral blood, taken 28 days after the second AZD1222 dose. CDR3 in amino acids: CASSDDSGEGAFF. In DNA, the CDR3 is TGTGCCAGCAGCGATGACAGCGGAGAAGGAGCTTTCTTT.